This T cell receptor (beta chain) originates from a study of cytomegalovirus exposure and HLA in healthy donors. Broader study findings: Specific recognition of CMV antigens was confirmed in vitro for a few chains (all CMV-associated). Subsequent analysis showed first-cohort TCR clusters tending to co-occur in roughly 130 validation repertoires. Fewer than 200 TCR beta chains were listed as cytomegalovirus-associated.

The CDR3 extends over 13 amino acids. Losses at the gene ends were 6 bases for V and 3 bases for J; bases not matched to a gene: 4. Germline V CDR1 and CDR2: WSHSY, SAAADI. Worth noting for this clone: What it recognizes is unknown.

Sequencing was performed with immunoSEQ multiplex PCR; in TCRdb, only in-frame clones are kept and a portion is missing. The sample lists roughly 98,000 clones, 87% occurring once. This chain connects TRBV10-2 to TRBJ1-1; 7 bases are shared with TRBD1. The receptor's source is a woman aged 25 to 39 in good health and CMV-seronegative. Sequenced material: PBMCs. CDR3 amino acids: CASRITGDTEAFF. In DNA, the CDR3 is TGCGCCAGCAGGATTACAGGGGACACTGAAGCTTTCTTT.